Described below is a single T cell receptor beta chain sequence and its context. The sample originates from a study of shared clonotypes between healthy human individuals. Across the whole study: Plates per donor: three CD4 naive, three CD4 memory, two CD8 naive, one CD8 memory.

V dropped 1 base and J dropped 8 bases, with 12 bases sitting between them. Germline V gene lookup returns CDR1 SEHNR and CDR2 FQNEAQ (reference sequence). The CDR3 spans 14 residues. Clones were sequenced by immunoSEQ multiplex PCR, and TCRdb holds only the in-frame ones, with some missing. The sample lists roughly 1.5 million clones, 95% to 99% occurring once. Sequencing was carried out using naive CD4+ T cells sorted from blood. Specified subset: CD45RA+ positively selected. This rearrangement joins TRBV7-9 to TRBJ2-1; no clear D. This sequence originates from a man aged 25-45 years in good health. CDR3 residues: CASSLVPENDEQFF. Here the CDR3 DNA reads TGTGCCAGCAGCTTAGTTCCGGAGAACGATGAGCAGTTCTTC.